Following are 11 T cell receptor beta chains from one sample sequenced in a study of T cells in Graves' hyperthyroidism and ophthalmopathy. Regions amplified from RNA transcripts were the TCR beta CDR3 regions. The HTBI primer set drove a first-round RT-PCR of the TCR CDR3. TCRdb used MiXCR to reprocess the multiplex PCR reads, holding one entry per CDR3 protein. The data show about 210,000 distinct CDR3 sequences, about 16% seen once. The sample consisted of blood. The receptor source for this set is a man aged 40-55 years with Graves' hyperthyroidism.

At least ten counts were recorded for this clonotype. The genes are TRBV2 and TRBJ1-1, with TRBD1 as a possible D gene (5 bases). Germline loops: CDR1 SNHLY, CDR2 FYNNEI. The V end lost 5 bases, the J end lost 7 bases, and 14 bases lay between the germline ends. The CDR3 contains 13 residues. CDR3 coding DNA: TGTGCCAGCAGTCGGGACGGACTTCGTGAAGCTTTCTTT. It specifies CASSRDGLREAFF.

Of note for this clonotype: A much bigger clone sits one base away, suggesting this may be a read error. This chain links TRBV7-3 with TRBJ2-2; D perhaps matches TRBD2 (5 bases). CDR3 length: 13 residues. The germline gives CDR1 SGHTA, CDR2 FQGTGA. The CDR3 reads CASSLDNTGELLF. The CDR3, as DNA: TGTGCCAGCAGCTTAGATAACACCGGGGAGCTGCTTTTT.

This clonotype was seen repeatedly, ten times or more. The chain's CDR3 is CASSGTGTGRNEQYF. For the CDR3, the DNA is TGTGCCAGCAGCGGAACCGGGACAGGGAGGAACGAGCAGTACTTC. The chain has TRBV5-6 and TRBJ2-7, with 9 bases identical to TRBD1. Germline V CDR1 and CDR2: SGHDT, YYEEEE. The CDR3 loop spans 15 amino acids. V lost 4 bases, J lost 5 bases, and 10 bases stayed unmatched.

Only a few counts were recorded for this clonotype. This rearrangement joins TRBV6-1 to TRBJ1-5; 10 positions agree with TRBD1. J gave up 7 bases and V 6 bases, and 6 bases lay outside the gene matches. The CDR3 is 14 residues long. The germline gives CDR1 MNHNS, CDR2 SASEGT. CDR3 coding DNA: TGTGCCAGCAGGGAGACAGGGGGCCTGCAGCCCCAGCATTTT. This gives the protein CASRETGGLQPQHF.

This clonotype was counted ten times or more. This CDR3 is CASRADEGQPQHF. The CDR3 coding sequence is TGTGCCAGCAGAGCAGACGAGGGTCAGCCCCAGCATTTT. This chain uses TRBV6-2 or TRBV6-3 with TRBJ1-5; the D is unclear. V gave up 6 bases and J gave up 6 bases, with 12 bases separating them. This CDR3 spans 13 amino acids. CDR1 MNHEY and CDR2 SVGEGT come from the germline V gene.

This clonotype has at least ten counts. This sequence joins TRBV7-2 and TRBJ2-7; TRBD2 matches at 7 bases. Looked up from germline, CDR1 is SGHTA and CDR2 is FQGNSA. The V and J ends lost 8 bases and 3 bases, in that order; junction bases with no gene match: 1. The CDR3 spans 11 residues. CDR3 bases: TGTGCCAGCGGGAGGGGCTACGAGCAGTACTTC. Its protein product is CASGRGYEQYF.

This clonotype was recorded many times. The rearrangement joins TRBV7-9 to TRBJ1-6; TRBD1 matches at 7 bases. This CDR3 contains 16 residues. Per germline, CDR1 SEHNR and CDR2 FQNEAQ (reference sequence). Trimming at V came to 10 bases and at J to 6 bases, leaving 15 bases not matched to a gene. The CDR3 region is CATNPSRGGGNSPLHF. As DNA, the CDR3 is TGTGCCACAAACCCCAGTCGAGGGGGCGGTAATTCACCCCTCCACTTT.

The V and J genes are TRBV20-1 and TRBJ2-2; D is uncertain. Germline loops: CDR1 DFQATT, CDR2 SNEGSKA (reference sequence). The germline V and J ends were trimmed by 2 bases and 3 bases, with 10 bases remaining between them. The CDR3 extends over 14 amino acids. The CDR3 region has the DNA TGCAGTGCTAGATCGGGTGAGGACACCGGGGAGCTGTTTTTT. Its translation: CSARSGEDTGELFF.

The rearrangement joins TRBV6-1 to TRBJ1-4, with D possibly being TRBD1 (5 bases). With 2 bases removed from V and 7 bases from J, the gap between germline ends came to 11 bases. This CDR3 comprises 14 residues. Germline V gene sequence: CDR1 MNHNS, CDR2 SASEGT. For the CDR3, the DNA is TGTGCCAGCAGTGAAATGGGGGAGGTTGAAAAACTGTTTTTT. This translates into CASSEMGEVEKLFF.

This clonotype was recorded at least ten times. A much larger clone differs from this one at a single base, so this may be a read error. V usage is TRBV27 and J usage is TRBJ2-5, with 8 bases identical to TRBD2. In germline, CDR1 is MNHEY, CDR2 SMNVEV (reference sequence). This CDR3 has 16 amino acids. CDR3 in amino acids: CASSPITGTSSETQHF. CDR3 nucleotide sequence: TGTGCCAGCAGTCCCATCACCGGGACTAGTTCTGAGACCCAGCACTTC.

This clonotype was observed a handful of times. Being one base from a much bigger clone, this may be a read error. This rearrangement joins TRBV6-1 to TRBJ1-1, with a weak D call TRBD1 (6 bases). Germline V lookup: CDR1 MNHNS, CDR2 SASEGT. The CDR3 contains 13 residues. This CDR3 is CASSEWGQTEASF. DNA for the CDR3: TGTGCCAGCAGTGAATGGGGGCAAACTGAAGCTTCCTTT.